This TCR beta chain was captured in a study of blood T cell repertoires in COVID-19. In the original processing: Reference gene primer amplification in the assay estimated nucleated cell counts. Profiled with immunoSEQ multiplex PCR; TCRdb holds only in-frame clones, not every one. V and J calls and clone size are as listed in that table; D and trimming were resolved from the DNA. Of over 120,000 clones listed, over 80% are singletons. The V and J ends lost 6 bases and 2 bases respectively, with 16 bases between them. The CDR3 covers 15 residues. Germline CDR1 MNHNY, CDR2 SVGAGI (reference sequence). This chain uses TRBV6-6 with TRBJ1-1, with a possible D match to TRBD1 (6 bases). This TCR came from a man aged 50-60 years who had recovered from COVID-19. Sequences were obtained from peripheral blood. CDR3 nucleotide sequence: TGTGCCAGCAGAGGGGGGGCTTCAGGTAACACTGAAGCTTTCTTT. Translation gives CASRGGASGNTEAFF.